A single sample is the source of the 9 T cell receptor beta chains below, sequenced in a study of graft-versus-host responses after intestinal transplantation. Which antigens these TCRs recognize remains unknown. TCRdb's table, derived via immunoSEQ multiplex PCR, lists solely in-frame clones and lacks some. In the table there are more than 85,000 clones, 92% of which are singletons. The source material was unstimulated CD8+ T cells sorted from spleen or lymph node cells, sampled before transplant. These receptors were collected from a human donor who was the organ donor for an intestinal transplant.

The rearrangement uses TRBV19 and TRBJ1-1; D gene uncertain. Looked up from germline, CDR1 is LNHDA and CDR2 is SQIVND (reference sequence). The CDR3 spans 14 residues. Trimming took off 3 bases at V and 1 base at J, with 9 bases between the two ends. The CDR3 region has the DNA TGTGCCAGTAGTATCTGGGCCACGAACACTGAAGCTTTCTTT. The encoded protein is CASSIWATNTEAFF.

The chain combines TRBV4-2 with TRBJ2-7; 8 bases map to TRBD2. Germline values: CDR1 LGHNA, CDR2 YNFKEQ. With 5 bases clipped from V and 4 bases from J, the junction kept 16 bases outside the gene matches. This CDR3 has 17 amino acids. Written as DNA, the CDR3 is TGTGCCAGCAGCAAAGTGGACACTAGCGGTAACACTTACGAGCAGTACTTC. Encoded protein: CASSKVDTSGNTYEQYF.

V gene TRBV19 combines with J gene TRBJ2-7; TRBD1 might be the D (7 bases). V was cut by 3 bases and J by 0 bases, with 12 bases left in between. CDR1 and CDR2 (germline): LNHDA, SQIVND (reference sequence). This CDR3 contains 15 residues. This chain's CDR3 is CASSISGGSSYEQYF. Here the CDR3 DNA reads TGTGCCAGTAGTATCTCAGGGGGGAGCTCCTACGAGCAGTACTTC.

The genes are TRBV27 and TRBJ2-1; D perhaps matches TRBD2 (6 bases). The V gene's germline CDR1 is MNHEY and CDR2 SMNVEV (reference sequence). CDR3 length: 12 amino acids. The CDR3 coding sequence is TGTGTCTGTAGCGGACCCTACAATGAGCAGTTCTTC. It specifies CVCSGPYNEQFF.

The rearrangement joins TRBV11-2 to TRBJ2-1; 7 bases are shared with TRBD1. CDR3 length equals 17 residues. The germline CDR1 and CDR2 sequences are SGHAT and FQNNGV. The V segment lost 3 bases and the J segment 0 bases; nucleotides outside the gene matches: 8. The CDR3 DNA is TGTGCCAGCAGCTTCGACAGGGAATTAAGCTCCTACAATGAGCAGTTCTTC. It codes for CASSFDRELSSYNEQFF.

The chain uses TRBV2 and TRBJ2-7; 7 nucleotides match TRBD1. With 7 bases clipped from V and 5 bases from J, the junction kept 14 bases outside the gene matches. The CDR3 contains 15 residues. Germline values: CDR1 SNHLY, CDR2 FYNNEI. This CDR3 reads CASNRQNRGLHEQYF. The CDR3 DNA sequence: TGTGCCAGCAATCGACAGAACAGGGGTCTCCACGAGCAGTACTTC.

This rearrangement joins TRBV27 to TRBJ1-1; D may be TRBD1 (6 bases). This CDR3 is 15 amino acids long. The germline CDR1 and CDR2 sequences are MNHEY and SMNVEV (reference sequence). The V end lost 2 bases, the J end lost 4 bases, and 14 bases lay between the germline ends. CDR3 amino acids: CASSLIGGLGTEAFF. The DNA of the CDR3 is TGTGCCAGCAGTTTAATTGGGGGCCTGGGCACTGAAGCTTTCTTT.

The CDR3 region is CASSLPGAYEQYF. The CDR3 nucleotides are TGTGCCAGCAGCTTACCTGGGGCGTACGAGCAGTACTTC. V usage is TRBV5-5 and J usage is TRBJ2-7; a weak D match, TRBD1 (5 bases). Per the germline V gene, CDR1 is SGHKS and CDR2 is YYEKEE (reference sequence). CDR3 length: 13 residues. V dropped 2 bases and J dropped 4 bases, with 10 bases sitting between them. Full variable domain (remainder filled in from reference TRBV5-5 and TRBJ2-7): DAGVTQSPTHLIKTRGQQVTLRCSPISGHKSVSWYQQVLGQGPQFIFQYYEKEERGRGNFPDRFSARQFPNYSSELNVNALLLGDSALYLCASSLPGAYEQYFGPGTRLTVT.

The rearrangement uses TRBV14 and TRBJ2-3; D ambiguous. V dropped 0 bases and J dropped 3 bases, with 16 bases sitting between them. The CDR3 extends over 17 amino acids. The germline V gene has CDR1 SGHDN and CDR2 FVKESK. CDR3 region: CASSQEMRDIITDTQYF. The DNA of the CDR3 is TGTGCCAGCAGCCAAGAAATGCGAGACATCATAACAGATACGCAGTATTTT. The whole variable domain, remainder taken from reference TRBV14 and TRBJ2-3, is EAGVTQFPSHSVIEKGQTVTLRCDPISGHDNLYWYRRVMGKEIKFLLHFVKESKQDESGMPNNRFLAERTGGTYSTLKVQPAELEDSGVYFCASSQEMRDIITDTQYFGPGTRLTVL.